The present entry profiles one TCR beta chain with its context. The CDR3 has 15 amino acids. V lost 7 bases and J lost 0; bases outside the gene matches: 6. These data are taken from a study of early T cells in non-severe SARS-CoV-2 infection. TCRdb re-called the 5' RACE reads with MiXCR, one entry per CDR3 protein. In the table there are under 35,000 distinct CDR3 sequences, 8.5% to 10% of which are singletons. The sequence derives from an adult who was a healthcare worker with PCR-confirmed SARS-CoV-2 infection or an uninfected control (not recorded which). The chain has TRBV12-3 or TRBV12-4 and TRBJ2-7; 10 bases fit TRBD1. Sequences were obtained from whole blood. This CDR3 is CASNPGQGFSYEQYF. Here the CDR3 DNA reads TGTGCCAGCAACCCGGGACAGGGGTTCTCCTACGAGCAGTACTTC.